This T cell receptor beta chain was captured by sequencing in a study of shared clonotypes between healthy human individuals. Study-wide points: In the sorted subsets, rarefaction showed sequencing was incomplete despite large depth.

Naive CD8 cells lacked CD45RO, underwent positive selection for CCR7 and left out terminally differentiated effector memory CD45RA+ cells. The healthy adult donors were HIV-negative and reported no recent acute infections or vaccinations. Sequenced by immunoSEQ multiplex PCR; TCRdb stores in-frame clones only, minus some. Here the sample spans around 2,000,000 clones, approximately 94% being singletons. The sample holds one count of this clone. Its antigen remains unidentified. The sequenced sample consisted of naive CD8+ T cells sorted from blood. This TCR derives from a man in his late teens or twenties in good health.

The CDR3 here is CASKTGEFNEKLFF. The CDR3, as DNA: TGTGCCAGCAAAACAGGGGAATTTAATGAAAAACTGTTTTTT. The rearrangement joins TRBV6-1 to TRBJ1-4, with 7 bases aligning to TRBD1. The CDR3 is 14 residues long. J lost 4 bases, V lost 7 bases, and 6 bases had no gene match. The germline CDR1 and CDR2 sequences are MNHNS and SASEGT.